Described below is a single T cell receptor beta chain sequence and its context. Antigen specificity is unknown. The data stem from a study of radiotherapy plus CTLA-4 blockade in lung cancer. The overall study: Across the patients, objective responses occurred in about 19%, and disease control in roughly 31%.

Study-level results: Early blood T cell clone dynamics, with interferon-beta, were reported to best predict response.

The CDR3 sequence is 18 residues long. Libraries were prepared by immunoSEQ multiplex PCR; TCRdb keeps only in-frame clonotypes and omits some of them. The data show 65,000 to 90,000 clones, around 87% seen once. This specimen was peripheral blood, taken from a patient treated with radiotherapy plus ipilimumab. The gene calls are TRBV1 and TRBJ2-7. TRBV1 is a pseudogene segment. The source of this sequence is a human donor with non-small cell lung cancer who had stable disease on radiotherapy plus ipilimumab. The CDR3 loop is CTSSQDLTLGELDYEQYF. In DNA form, the CDR3 reads TGCACCAGCAGCCAAGATCTTACTTTGGGGGAACTAGACTACGAGCAGTACTTC.